This TCR beta chain came from a study of blood T cell repertoires in COVID-19. Study information: The origin of the acute and convalescent COVID-19 samples was the United States, Italy and Spain. Nucleic acid was either cDNA or gDNA, and it came from T cells, B-cell-depleted T cells, or PBMCs.

Original analysis: Amplification from reference gene primers served as the basis for estimated nucleated cell counts. Profiling relied on immunoSEQ multiplex PCR, and the TCRdb table lists in-frame clones only, not all of them. From that table come the V and J calls and clone size; the DNA was used to work out D and trimming. The data contain under 30,000 clones, over 75% of them singletons. The V gene end was trimmed by 2 bases and the J gene end by 7 bases; junction bases not matched to a gene: 6. The CDR3 is made up of 17 amino acids. Germline CDR1 is LNHDA and CDR2 is SQIVND (reference sequence).

The TCR comes from a man between 45 and 60 years old with active COVID-19. Material: peripheral blood. The rearrangement uses TRBV19 and TRBJ2-1, with 15 bases identical to TRBD2. The CDR3 DNA reads as TGTGCCAGTAGTATATGGACTAGCGGGGGGGTCAAGAATGAGCAGTTCTTC. Its protein is CASSIWTSGGVKNEQFF.